The entry below describes one TCR beta chain. No antigen is known for it. As to time point: week 23, last vaccination. All doses held 300 ug of mutant IDH1 20-mer peptide, with topical imiquimod. Astrocytomas that were new, WHO grade 3 or 4, IDH1-mutant and ATRX-lost were present in the donors. These data originate in a study of a mutant IDH1 vaccine in newly diagnosed glioma. Study-level information: Across weeks 1, 3, 5, 7, 11, 15, 19 and 23, patients received a vaccination each time, eight in all. Treated patients showed a male proportion of 62.5%, a female proportion of roughly 38%, and a mean age of about 41 years. Before enrollment, patients got radiotherapy alone, temozolomide alone, or mostly the combination.

Assay: immunoSEQ multiplex PCR; the TCRdb copy retains only in-frame clones and omits some. The sample includes 65,000 or so clones, about 85% of them seen just once. CDR3 size: 15 residues. Germline CDR1 reads MNHEY; CDR2 reads SVGAGI. Trimming left V 0 bases short and J 0 bases short, with 5 bases between. The sequencing used PBMCs, collected from a glioma patient whose treatment included an IDH1 peptide vaccine. V usage is TRBV6-5 and J usage is TRBJ1-4; D may be TRBD1 (5 bases). This clonotype was sampled from a man aged 30 to 39 with glioma. The CDR3 sequence: CASSYSGATNEKLFF. CDR3 in DNA: TGTGCCAGCAGTTACTCAGGGGCAACTAATGAAAAACTGTTTTTT.